Sequencing of this TCR beta chain was carried out in a study of blood T cell repertoires in COVID-19. Study overall: Collection of acute and convalescent COVID-19 samples took place in the United States, Italy and Spain. Sample material is recorded as cDNA or gDNA derived from T cells, B-cell-depleted T cells, or PBMCs.

The V end was cut by 4 bases, the J end by 5 bases, with 18 bases between. Germline CDR1 MNHEY, CDR2 SVGAGI. The CDR3 loop spans 15 amino acids. Original data processing: Cell counts per sample came from amplifying reference gene primers. Produced via immunoSEQ multiplex PCR; TCRdb's table is partial and in-frame only. V, J and clone size derive from that table, while D and trimming were established from the DNA sequence. Seen here are 250,000 to 350,000 clones, 87% observed once, and the top ten hold roughly 2.2%. The sequenced material came from peripheral blood. The genes are TRBV6-5 and TRBJ2-7; D unclear. This TCR came from a woman aged 45-65 years who had recovered from COVID-19. The CDR3 is CASSSPGPRGHEQYF. The CDR3 DNA reads TGTGCCAGCAGTTCCCCGGGTCCCCGCGGCCACGAGCAGTACTTC.